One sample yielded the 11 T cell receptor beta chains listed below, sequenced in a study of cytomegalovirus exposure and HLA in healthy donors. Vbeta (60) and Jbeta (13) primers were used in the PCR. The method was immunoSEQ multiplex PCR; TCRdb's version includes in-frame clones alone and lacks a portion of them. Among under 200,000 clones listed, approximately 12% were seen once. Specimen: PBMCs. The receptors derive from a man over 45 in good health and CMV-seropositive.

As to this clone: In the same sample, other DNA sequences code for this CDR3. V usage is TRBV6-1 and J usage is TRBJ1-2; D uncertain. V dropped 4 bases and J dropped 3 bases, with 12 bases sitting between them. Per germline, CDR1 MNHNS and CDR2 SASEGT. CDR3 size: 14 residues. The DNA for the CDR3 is TGTGCCAGCAGTGCGAGGGAGTTCGACTATGGCTACACCTTC. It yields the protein CASSAREFDYGYTF.

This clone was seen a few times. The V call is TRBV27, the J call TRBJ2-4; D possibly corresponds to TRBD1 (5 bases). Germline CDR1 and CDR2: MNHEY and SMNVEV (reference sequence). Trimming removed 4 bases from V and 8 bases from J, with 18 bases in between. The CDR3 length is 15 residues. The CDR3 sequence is CASSSLRQKRDIQYF. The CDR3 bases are TGTGCCAGCAGTTCCCTACGACAGAAAAGGGACATTCAGTACTTC.

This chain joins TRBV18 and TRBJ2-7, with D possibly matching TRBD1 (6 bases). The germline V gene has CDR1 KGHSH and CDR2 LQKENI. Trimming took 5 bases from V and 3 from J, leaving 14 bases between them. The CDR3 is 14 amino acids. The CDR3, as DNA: TGTGCCAGCTCAACTACAGGGTTCCTCTACGAGCAGTACGTC. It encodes CASSTTGFLYEQYV.

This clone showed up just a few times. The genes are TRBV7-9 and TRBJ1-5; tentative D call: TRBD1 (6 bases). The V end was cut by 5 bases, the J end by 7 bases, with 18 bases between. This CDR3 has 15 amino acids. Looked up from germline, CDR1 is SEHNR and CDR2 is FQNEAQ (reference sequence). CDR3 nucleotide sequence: TGTGCCAGCAGCCCCCCCGGGACACTTGGGCAGCCCCAGCATTTT. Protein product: CASSPPGTLGQPQHF.

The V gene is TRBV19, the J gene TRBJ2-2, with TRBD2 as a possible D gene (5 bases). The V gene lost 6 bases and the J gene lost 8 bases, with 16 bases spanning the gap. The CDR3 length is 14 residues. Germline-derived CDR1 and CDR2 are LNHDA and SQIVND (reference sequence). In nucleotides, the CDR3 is TGTGCCAGTAGATCGGTCCAGACTACAGGGGAGCTGTTTTTT. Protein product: CASRSVQTTGELFF.

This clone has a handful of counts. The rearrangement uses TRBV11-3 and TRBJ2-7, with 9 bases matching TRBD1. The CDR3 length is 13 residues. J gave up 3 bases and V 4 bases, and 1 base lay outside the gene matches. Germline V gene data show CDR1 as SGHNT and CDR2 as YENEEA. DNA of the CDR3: TGTGCCAGCAGCTGGGGACAGGGCTACGAGCAGTACGTC. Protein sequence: CASSWGQGYEQYV.

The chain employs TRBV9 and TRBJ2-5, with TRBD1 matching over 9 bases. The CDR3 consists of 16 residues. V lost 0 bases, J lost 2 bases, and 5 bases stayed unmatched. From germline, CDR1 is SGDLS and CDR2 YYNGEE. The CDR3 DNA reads TGTGCCAGCAGCGTAGCTCTGGGACAGGGTCAAGAGACCCAGTACTTC. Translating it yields CASSVALGQGQETQYF.

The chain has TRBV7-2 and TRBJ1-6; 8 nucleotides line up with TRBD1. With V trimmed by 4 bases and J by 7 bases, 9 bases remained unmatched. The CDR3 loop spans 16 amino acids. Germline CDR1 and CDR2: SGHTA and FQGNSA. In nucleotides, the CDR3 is TGTGCCAGCAGCTCATGGACAGGGTCATACAATTCACCCCTCCACTTT. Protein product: CASSSWTGSYNSPLHF. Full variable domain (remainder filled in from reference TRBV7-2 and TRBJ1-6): GAGVSQSPSNKVTEKGKDVELRCDPISGHTALYWYRQSLGQGLEFLIYFQGNSAPDKSGLPSDRFSAERTGGSVSTLTIQRTQQEDSAVYLCASSSWTGSYNSPLHFGNGTRLTVT.

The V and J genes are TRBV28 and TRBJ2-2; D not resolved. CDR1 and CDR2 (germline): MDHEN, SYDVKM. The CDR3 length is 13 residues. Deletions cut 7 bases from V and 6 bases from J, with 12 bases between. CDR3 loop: CASTSPSPGELFF. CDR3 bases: TGTGCCAGCACCTCACCGAGTCCCGGGGAGCTGTTTTTT.

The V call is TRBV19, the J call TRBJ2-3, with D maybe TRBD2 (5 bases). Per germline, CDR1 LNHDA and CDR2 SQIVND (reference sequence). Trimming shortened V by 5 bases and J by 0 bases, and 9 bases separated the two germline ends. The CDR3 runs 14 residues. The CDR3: CASSSRTSTDTQYF. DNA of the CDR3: TGTGCCAGTAGTTCGCGGACTAGCACAGATACGCAGTATTTT. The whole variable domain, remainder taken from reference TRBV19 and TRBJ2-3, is DGGITQSPKYLFRKEGQNVTLSCEQNLNHDAMYWYRQDPGQGLRLIYYSQIVNDFQKGDIAEGYSVSREKKESFPLTVTSAQKNPTAFYLCASSSRTSTDTQYFGPGTRLTVL.

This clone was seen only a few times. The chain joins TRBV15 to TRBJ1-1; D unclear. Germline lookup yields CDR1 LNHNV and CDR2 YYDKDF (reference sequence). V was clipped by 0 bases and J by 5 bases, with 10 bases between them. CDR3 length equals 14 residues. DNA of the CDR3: TGTGCCACCAGCAGAGAAACCGGGAAAACTGAAGCTTTCTTT. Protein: CATSRETGKTEAFF. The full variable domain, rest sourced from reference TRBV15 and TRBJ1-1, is DAMVIQNPRYQVTQFGKPVTLSCSQTLNHNVMYWYQQKSSQAPKLLFHYYDKDFNNEADTPDNFQSRRPNTSFCFLDIRSPGLGDTAMYLCATSRETGKTEAFFGQGTRLTVV.